This T cell receptor beta chain emerged from a study of blood T cell repertoires in COVID-19 (dated by TCRdb to the early 2020s). For the wider study: Collaborator samples came from the United States, Italy and Spain and covered acute and convalescent phases of COVID-19. The material from the prospective study consisted of cDNA or gDNA derived from T cells, B-cell-depleted T cells, or PBMCs. Deeply sampled blood TCRbeta repertoires from subjects exposed to, actively infected with, or recovered from COVID-19 were included in the dataset. The repertoires were released in a freely available public database meant as a resource for research on the immune response to SARS-CoV-2. The samples were drawn from two sources: the first 160 participants of the ongoing ImmuneRACE study, and over 1,000 subjects contributed by 6 global collaborators. The sample metadata nearly always contained a de-identified subject ID, COVID-19 status, age in years and sex. Where HLA class I and class II types were available, the types were taken from metadata supplied by the sample provider, not from assay-based typing. Overall results and qualifications from the work: The quantity of clinical and demographic metadata differed by source and by participant and was supplied without curation.

Concerning this clone itself: No antigen is known for it. No qualities accompany the bases; no much larger clone lies one base away.

Collaborating institutions collected whole blood in K2EDTA tubes following their own protocols. For TCRbeta analysis, collaborator samples were shipped as frozen whole blood, as isolated PBMCs, or as DNA extracted from either sample type. Germline trimming amounts to 4 bases on V and 6 bases on J, with 16 as the count of junction bases outside the gene matches. The CDR3 sequence holds 18 residues, the cysteine and phenylalanine included. The retained sequence is limited to the CDR3, 54 bases, with the frame set at the first base. Via the germline V gene, CDR1 is SGHRS and CDR2 YFSETQ. TCRbeta CDR3 regions were amplified from genomic DNA using the immunoSEQ Assay, a bias-controlled multiplex PCR. The paper's data handling went like this. The number of nucleated cells in each sample was estimated by amplification of reference gene primers within the assay. Sequence reads were collapsed and filtered to measure the absolute abundance of every unique TCRbeta CDR3 rearrangement. Productive Simpson clonality was computed per sample as the square root of Simpson's diversity index over productive rearrangements. Held by TCRdb, this immuneACCESS table contains in-frame sequences only and omits some clones. Under half of the omission traces to an unresolved V gene where checked; the cause of the rest is unknown. V and J calls and clone size are as listed in that table; D and trimming were resolved from the DNA. Across this sample there are hundreds of thousands of clones, with around 80% seen only once. 1.9% of the sample comes from the top ten.

The sequencing sample was made of peripheral blood. The receptor was isolated from a woman at least 80 years old with acute or convalescent COVID-19. The V and J genes are TRBV5-1 and TRBJ2-2, with 9 bases matching TRBD2. The CDR3 sequence is CASSPSARGGGKAGELFF. In nucleotide form, the sequence is TGCGCCAGCAGCCCGTCCGCGCGGGGGGGCGGTAAGGCCGGGGAGCTGTTTTTT.